The rows below give T cell receptor beta chains drawn from one sample of a study of T cells after yellow fever vaccination. TCRdb itself ran the 5' RACE reads through MiXCR, one entry per CDR3 protein. Of 500,000 to 550,000 distinct CDR3 sequences in the sample, 21% were seen once. The material sequenced was PBMCs, taken less than 25 days after the first yellow fever vaccination. The receptors shown here come from a man between 18 and 29 years old who received the YFV17D yellow fever vaccine. Both conserved end residues are part of each CDR3. Fields, in order: J gene, V gene, D gene, clone size, CDR3 DNA, CDR3 protein. D genes are given only for firm matches. Clone size is stated in some rows and not others, as once, few, many or a class when expanded.

j_call: TRBJ1-4
v_call: TRBV19
d_call: TRBD1
clone_size: -
cdr3_nt: TGTGCCAGCGTGGGACAGTATAATGAAAAACTGTTTTTT
cdr3_aa: CASVGQYNEKLFF

j_call: TRBJ2-2
v_call: TRBV7-9
d_call: -
clone_size: -
cdr3_nt: TGTGCCAGCAGCCTTGAACCCCGGAACACCGGGGAGCTGTTTTTT
cdr3_aa: CASSLEPRNTGELFF

j_call: TRBJ1-2
v_call: TRBV5-6
d_call: -
clone_size: many
cdr3_nt: TGTGCCAGCAGCTTGGGGGGGCCAGGGTATGGCTACACCTTC
cdr3_aa: CASSLGGPGYGYTF

j_call: TRBJ1-1
v_call: TRBV7-3
d_call: -
clone_size: few
cdr3_nt: TGTGCCAGCAGCTTAACGTACAGGTTAACTGAAGCTTTCTTT
cdr3_aa: CASSLTYRLTEAFF

j_call: TRBJ2-2
v_call: TRBV10-3
d_call: TRBD2
clone_size: few
cdr3_nt: TGTGCCATCAGTCGACTAGCGGGGGCAAACACCGGGGAGCTGTTTTTT
cdr3_aa: CAISRLAGANTGELFF

j_call: TRBJ1-1
v_call: TRBV7-9
d_call: -
clone_size: many
cdr3_nt: TGTGCCAGCAGCTTAATACAGAACACTGAAGCTTTCTTT
cdr3_aa: CASSLIQNTEAFF

j_call: TRBJ2-5
v_call: TRBV12-3/TRBV12-4
d_call: TRBD2
clone_size: -
cdr3_nt: TGTGCCAGCAGTTTCCTCCGACTAGCGGGGCGAGAGGAGACCCAGTACTTC
cdr3_aa: CASSFLRLAGREETQYF

j_call: TRBJ1-5
v_call: TRBV20-1
d_call: -
clone_size: few
cdr3_nt: TGCAGTGCTAGTTGGGGAACTAGCAATCAGCCCCAGCATTTT
cdr3_aa: CSASWGTSNQPQHF

j_call: TRBJ2-2
v_call: TRBV20-1
d_call: -
clone_size: few
cdr3_nt: TGCAGTGCTAGAGAAAGGCCGGGTCCTATCGCGAACACCGGGGAGCTGTTTTTT
cdr3_aa: CSARERPGPIANTGELFF

j_call: TRBJ2-2
v_call: TRBV4-3
d_call: -
clone_size: few
cdr3_nt: TGCGCCAGCAGCCAAGATGGGCTGGCGAACACCGGGGAGCTGTTTTTT
cdr3_aa: CASSQDGLANTGELFF

j_call: TRBJ1-2
v_call: TRBV15
d_call: -
clone_size: -
cdr3_nt: TGTGCCACCAGCAGAGTACAGGGTAGGGGCTACACCTTC
cdr3_aa: CATSRVQGRGYTF

j_call: TRBJ1-1
v_call: TRBV4-2
d_call: TRBD1
clone_size: few
cdr3_nt: TGTGCCAGCAGCCAGGATGACAGGGCCCATGAAGCTTTCTTT
cdr3_aa: CASSQDDRAHEAFF

j_call: TRBJ1-6
v_call: TRBV7-2
d_call: TRBD1
clone_size: -
cdr3_nt: TGTGCCAGCAGAAAGAAGACAGGGCCCGATTTTTCACCCCTCCACTTT
cdr3_aa: CASRKKTGPDFSPLHF

j_call: TRBJ2-3
v_call: TRBV20-1
d_call: TRBD2
clone_size: -
cdr3_nt: TGCAGTGCTCCTCGGGGGGGGGGCCACACAGATACGCAGTATTTT
cdr3_aa: CSAPRGGGHTDTQYF

j_call: TRBJ1-5
v_call: TRBV18
d_call: TRBD1
clone_size: -
cdr3_nt: TGTGCCAGCTCATCCGTAAGCAGGGGGGATCAGCCCCAGCATTTT
cdr3_aa: CASSSVSRGDQPQHF

j_call: TRBJ2-1
v_call: TRBV5-1
d_call: -
clone_size: few
cdr3_nt: TGCGCCAGCAGCTTACTTAAACGAGACAATGAGCAGTTCTTC
cdr3_aa: CASSLLKRDNEQFF

j_call: TRBJ2-1
v_call: TRBV20-1
d_call: TRBD2
clone_size: -
cdr3_nt: TGCAGTGCTAGAGATCCTACGACTAGCGGGGGCGGTGAGCAGTTCTTC
cdr3_aa: CSARDPTTSGGGEQFF

j_call: TRBJ2-3
v_call: TRBV4-1
d_call: -
clone_size: -
cdr3_nt: TGCGCCAGCAGCCAGAACGGACAGCCACACACAGATACGCAGTATTTT
cdr3_aa: CASSQNGQPHTDTQYF

j_call: TRBJ2-3
v_call: TRBV9
d_call: -
clone_size: few
cdr3_nt: TGTGCCAGCAGCCGGGGGCCGAGAGATACGCAGTATTTT
cdr3_aa: CASSRGPRDTQYF

j_call: TRBJ2-4
v_call: TRBV28
d_call: -
clone_size: few
cdr3_nt: TGTGCCAGCAGCCTCCTAGGGGCAGGGGTCCAAAACATTCAGTACTTC
cdr3_aa: CASSLLGAGVQNIQYF

j_call: TRBJ2-1
v_call: TRBV11-2
d_call: TRBD1
clone_size: -
cdr3_nt: TGTGCCAGCAGTTCAACAGGGGGGCAATCCCACAATGAGCAGTTCTTC
cdr3_aa: CASSSTGGQSHNEQFF

j_call: TRBJ1-1
v_call: TRBV5-1
d_call: -
clone_size: few
cdr3_nt: TGCGCCAGCAGCTTGGCCGGGGGGCCGAACACTGAAGCTTTCTTT
cdr3_aa: CASSLAGGPNTEAFF

j_call: TRBJ2-7
v_call: TRBV11-2
d_call: TRBD2
clone_size: -
cdr3_nt: TGTGCCAGCAGCCAGGAGGGTCTAGCGGGGGGCAGCTCCTACGAGCAGTACTTC
cdr3_aa: CASSQEGLAGGSSYEQYF

j_call: TRBJ1-5
v_call: TRBV27
d_call: -
clone_size: -
cdr3_nt: TGTGCCAGCAGTTTCGGGGGCACTAATCAGCCCCAGCATTTT
cdr3_aa: CASSFGGTNQPQHF

j_call: TRBJ2-1
v_call: TRBV5-1
d_call: TRBD2
clone_size: -
cdr3_nt: TGCGCCAGCAGCGACTCAGCGGGGGGATCAAAAAGTGAGCAGTTCTTC
cdr3_aa: CASSDSAGGSKSEQFF

j_call: TRBJ1-5
v_call: TRBV12-3/TRBV12-4
d_call: TRBD1
clone_size: few
cdr3_nt: TGTGCCAGCAGTCCTACAGGGGATAGGCAGCCCCAGCATTTT
cdr3_aa: CASSPTGDRQPQHF

j_call: TRBJ1-4
v_call: TRBV21-1
d_call: -
clone_size: -
cdr3_nt: TGTGCCAGCAGCAAAGAGTCGTCGGGAGACAGCCTTGGGGAAAAACTGTTTTTT
cdr3_aa: CASSKESSGDSLGEKLFF